This is a list of T cell receptor beta chains from one sample in a study of blood T cell repertoires in COVID-19. Clones were sequenced by immunoSEQ multiplex PCR, and TCRdb holds only the in-frame ones, with some missing. In the table there are some 290,000 clones, about nine tenths of which are singletons. Material for sequencing was peripheral blood. The receptors here all came from a woman aged 45-65 years who had recovered from COVID-19. CDR3s include the opening cysteine and the closing phenylalanine or tryptophan. Fields, in order: D gene, clone size, CDR3 length, V gene, J gene, CDR3 DNA, CDR3 protein. D genes are given only for firm matches. Clone sizes are given selectively: once, few, many, or a class where the clone is expanded.

TRBD2	NA	14	TRBV5-1	TRBJ2-5	TGCGCCAGCAGCTACCGGGGGGAGAAAGAGACCCAGTACTTC	CASSYRGEKETQYF
NA	NA	12	TRBV30	TRBJ2-7	TGTGCCTGGAGTCCACAGGGCTACGAGCAGTACTTC	CAWSPQGYEQYF
TRBD2	NA	19	TRBV11-2	TRBJ2-5	TGTGCCAGCAGCTCCTGGGGCTCTAGCGGGGGGAGGATGCGAGAGACCCAGTACTTC	CASSSWGSSGGRMRETQYF
NA	NA	17	TRBV27	TRBJ1-1	TGTGCCAGCAGTTTATCGACAGTCTCAGGACCAAACACTGAAGCTTTCTTT	CASSLSTVSGPNTEAFF
TRBD2	NA	13	TRBV13	TRBJ2-5	TGTGCCAGCAGTAGCGGGTACCAAGAGACCCAGTACTTC	CASSSGYQETQYF
TRBD1	many	14	TRBV7-9	TRBJ2-3	TGTGCCAGCAGCTTGGGACAGGGGATAGATACGCAGTATTTT	CASSLGQGIDTQYF
NA	once	15	TRBV7-9	TRBJ1-2	TGTGCCAGCAGCTTATTGGTGTCCGACTACTATGGCTACACCTTC	CASSLLVSDYYGYTF
TRBD2	NA	16	TRBV6-4	TRBJ2-1	TGTGCCAGCAGTGACTCGAGACTAGCGGGATACAATGAGCAGTTCTTC	CASSDSRLAGYNEQFF
TRBD1	NA	15	TRBV2	TRBJ1-1	TGTGCCAGCAGTGAAGCGCTTCAGTGGGACAGCGAAGCTTTCTTT	CASSEALQWDSEAFF
NA	NA	13	TRBV24-1	TRBJ2-2	TGTGCCACCAGTGCCCTCGGCACCGGGGAGCTGTTTTTT	CATSALGTGELFF
TRBD1	NA	13	TRBV7-9	TRBJ2-5	TGTGCCACAAATAAGGGGGCTCAAGAGACCCAGTACTTC	CATNKGAQETQYF
TRBD1	NA	13	TRBV12-3/TRBV12-4	TRBJ1-2	TGTGCCAGCAGCTCTGGACAGGTCTATGGCTACACCTTC	CASSSGQVYGYTF
NA	NA	17	TRBV6-2/TRBV6-3	TRBJ2-7	TGTGCCAGCAGTTTCAATCCGAACAGGGTTCGCTCCTACGAGCAGTACTTC	CASSFNPNRVRSYEQYF
NA	few	12	TRBV11-2	TRBJ1-1	TGTGCCAGCAGCACCCCACGGTCTGAAGCTTTCTTT	CASSTPRSEAFF
TRBD1	NA	14	TRBV7-2	TRBJ1-5	TGTGCCAGCAGCTCCGGACAGGGTTGGCAGCCCCAGCATTTT	CASSSGQGWQPQHF
NA	NA	13	TRBV12-3/TRBV12-4	TRBJ1-2	TGTGCCAGCAGCGCCGGGGGGCACTATGGCTACACCTTC	CASSAGGHYGYTF
NA	NA	17	TRBV12-2	TRBJ2-1	TGTGCAAGTCGCTCACAGGGGTCAGCAAGCTCCTACAATGAGCAGTTCTTC	CASRSQGSASSYNEQFF
NA	NA	12	TRBV19	TRBJ1-2	TGTGCCAGTAGTATTGAGCTCTATGGCTACACCTTC	CASSIELYGYTF
NA	NA	13	TRBV5-1	TRBJ1-2	TGCGCCAGCAGCGTGACAGGTCGAAAGGGCTACACCTTC	CASSVTGRKGYTF
NA	NA	18	TRBV5-1	TRBJ1-2	TGCGCCAGCAGCCACAGTCGGACAGCCATCAATTCTTTCTATGGCTACACCTTC	CASSHSRTAINSFYGYTF
NA	once	14	TRBV10-1	TRBJ1-4	TGCGCCAGCAGAAGGACGGGAGGGCATGAAAAACTGTTTTTT	CASRRTGGHEKLFF
NA	NA	13	TRBV28	TRBJ1-2	TGTGCCAGCAGTTTATATCCCCTCTATGGCTACACCTTC	CASSLYPLYGYTF
NA	few	15	TRBV24-1	TRBJ2-2	TGTGCCACCAGCACCAGTCTCGTGAACACCGGGGAGCTGTTTTTT	CATSTSLVNTGELFF
NA	NA	13	TRBV29-1	TRBJ2-7	TGCAGCGTTGCCCTCGCCGCTCTGAGCGAGCAGTACTTC	CSVALAALSEQYF
NA	NA	13	TRBV28	TRBJ2-7	TGTGCCAGCAGCTTAGGGACATTTTACGAGCAGTACTTC	CASSLGTFYEQYF
TRBD1	NA	15	TRBV5-1	TRBJ1-4	TGCGCCAGCAGCACAGGAGCAGGGGGTAATGAAAAACTGTTTTTT	CASSTGAGGNEKLFF
NA	NA	15	TRBV28	TRBJ2-5	TGTGCCAGCAGGACCGGGACAGTCCGGGGGGAGACCCAGTACTTC	CASRTGTVRGETQYF
NA	once	17	TRBV7-6	TRBJ1-1	TGTGCCAGCAGCCCCCGGCCCCCAGGGCTAATGAACACTGAAGCTTTCTTT	CASSPRPPGLMNTEAFF
TRBD1	NA	16	TRBV19	TRBJ1-2	TGTGCCAGTAGTATAGCAGGGACAGCCCTACCAAATGGCTACACCTTC	CASSIAGTALPNGYTF
NA	NA	16	TRBV10-3	TRBJ1-4	TGTGCCGCCTCCGAGGGGGATCTTGCAACTAATGAAAAACTGTTTTTT	CAASEGDLATNEKLFF
NA	once	12	TRBV7-9	TRBJ1-2	TGTGCCAGCAGCCCTCAAACCGGGGGCTACACCTTC	CASSPQTGGYTF
TRBD1	NA	13	TRBV30	TRBJ2-7	TGTGCCTGGAGTAGCCAGGGGGCTGTCGAGCAGTACTTC	CAWSSQGAVEQYF
TRBD1	NA	14	TRBV10-3	TRBJ2-1	TGTGCCATCAGCACAGGGGTCTCCTACAATGAGCAGTTCTTC	CAISTGVSYNEQFF
TRBD1	NA	17	TRBV7-2	TRBJ1-5	TGTGCCAGCAGCGAGCCCGAGGGGACAGGATTCAATCAGCCCCAGCATTTT	CASSEPEGTGFNQPQHF
TRBD2	NA	16	TRBV6-6	TRBJ2-1	TGTGCCAGCAGCCCCAATATAGCGGGACCCTACAATGAGCAGTTCTTC	CASSPNIAGPYNEQFF
TRBD1	NA	14	TRBV5-1	TRBJ1-2	TGCGCCAGCAGCCCGACAGGGGTTTCGGATGGCTACACCTTC	CASSPTGVSDGYTF
NA	once	16	TRBV11-1	TRBJ2-3	TGTGCCAGCAGCTTCGGGTCGGCAGCTAGCACAGATACGCAGTATTTT	CASSFGSAASTDTQYF
NA	NA	14	TRBV10-3	TRBJ2-3	TGTGCCATCAGTGCCGGGACTAGCACAGATACGCAGTATTTT	CAISAGTSTDTQYF
TRBD2	NA	16	TRBV5-6	TRBJ2-5	TGTGCCAGCAGCTCCGGACTAGCGGGAGGGGGAGAGACCCAGTACTTC	CASSSGLAGGGETQYF
NA	NA	16	TRBV5-1	TRBJ1-5	TGCGCCAGCAGCTTGGACCCGGCGGGAAGCAATCAGCCCCAGCATTTT	CASSLDPAGSNQPQHF
TRBD1	NA	13	TRBV30	TRBJ1-1	TGTGCCGTGGGACAGGGGGCGCGCACTGAAGCTTTCTTT	CAVGQGARTEAFF
TRBD1	NA	14	TRBV19	TRBJ1-4	TGTGCCAGTAGTCTAACAGGGGTGGACGAAAAACTGTTTTTT	CASSLTGVDEKLFF